This TCR beta chain was recovered during a study of shared clonotypes between healthy human individuals. Overall study findings and caveats: The study drew on few donors, limiting represented genetic and exposure-history diversity. Memory subsets generally showed lower estimated richness than naive subsets.

Concerning this clone: The antigen remains unidentified.

Trimming cost V 4 bases and J 8 bases, with 19 bases left between them. CDR1 and CDR2 from the germline V gene are SGDLS and YYNGEE. This CDR3 is 15 amino acids long. Data came from immunoSEQ multiplex PCR; TCRdb stores just in-frame clones and leaves some out. This sample carries roughly 1 million clones, roughly 74% of them seen once, and the ten largest clones take approximately 0.5%. This receptor was taken from a man between 18 and 35 years old in good health. Some clones in this sample may be carry-over from other donors' samples. The chain carries TRBV9 and TRBJ2-1, with D possibly being TRBD2 (7 bases). Sequencing input: memory CD4+ T cells from PBMCs. Subset: CD45RA-negative fraction. The CDR3 region has the DNA TGTGCCAGCAGCCCCGGGGGCGGGAGCCCGCATGAGCAGTTCTTC. Its translation is CASSPGGGSPHEQFF.